This T cell receptor beta chain was obtained from a study of Ad26.COV2.S vaccination and SARS-CoV-2 variants. Across the study: The trial was COV1001 and the donor's arm was Ad26.COV2.S.

This clone was observed a handful of times. The antigen is undetermined. Study outcomes and limitations: CD8+ and CD4+ T cells specific for spike reportedly responded with substantial breadth after vaccination.

Clones were sequenced by immunoSEQ multiplex PCR, and TCRdb holds only the in-frame ones, with some missing. This table has fewer than 400,000 clones, around four fifths appearing once. The CDR3 is made up of 13 amino acids. The V gene lost 3 bases and the J gene lost 1 base, with 6 bases spanning the gap. Germline V gene sequence: CDR1 SGHTA, CDR2 FQGNSA. Treatment meaning: over 15 received Ad26.COV2.S at low or high dose, single or two shots; a few received placebo; per-sample allocation not given. Samples came from day 63 after the first vaccine or placebo injection. Cohort 1b enrolled adults aged 18-55 years in Boston.

The sequence derives from a person aged 18-65 years who received the Ad26.COV2.S COVID-19 vaccine or a placebo. The source was peripheral blood, collected in a trial of Ad26.COV2.S vaccine versus placebo. The chain links TRBV7-2 to TRBJ1-1; D remains unclear. The CDR3 nucleotides read TGTGCCAGCAGCTTCCAGAGGAACACTGAAGCTTTCTTT. Amino acid sequence: CASSFQRNTEAFF. The full variable domain, in which reference TRBV7-2 and TRBJ1-1 provide the parts outside the CDR3, is GAGVSQSPSNKVTEKGKDVELRCDPISGHTALYWYRQSLGQGLEFLIYFQGNSAPDKSGLPSDRFSAERTGGSVSTLTIQRTQQEDSAVYLCASSFQRNTEAFFGQGTRLTVV.